This T cell receptor (beta chain) appears in the sequencing data of a study of metastatic and nonmetastatic thyroid tumors. The study's findings and limits: When malignant thyroid tumors were compared with benign nodules, TCR beta diversity was reportedly significantly higher in the malignant tumors. This held in both blood and tumor samples.

Notes on this clone: The antigen is unknown.

Each patient came to thyroid surgery without any prior treatment (of any kind). Via MiXCR, TCRdb re-called the PCR reads. The sample shows about 14,000 clones, 25% to 35% of them seen only once. Germline CDR1 SEHNR, CDR2 FQNEAQ (reference sequence). With 1 base removed from V and 3 bases from J, the gap between germline ends came to 10 bases. This CDR3 spans 14 amino acids. The chain is built from TRBV7-9 and TRBJ2-7; D possibly corresponds to TRBD2 (6 bases). The clonotype was recovered from a female donor with papillary thyroid cancer or a benign thyroid nodule (not recorded which). Some clones in this sample may be carry-over from other donors' samples. Sequencing input: tumor tissue. This CDR3 is CASSLGDSVYEQYF. The CDR3 DNA sequence: TGTGCCAGCAGCTTAGGGGACTCGGTCTACGAGCAGTACTTC. Based on the CDR3 plus reference TRBV7-9 and TRBJ2-7, the full variable domain is DTGVSQNPRHKITKRGQNVTFRCDPISEHNRLYWYRQTLGQGPEFLTYFQNEAQLEKSRLLSDRFSAERPKGSFSTLEIQRTEQGDSAMYLCASSLGDSVYEQYFGPGTRLTVT.